Listed below are T cell receptor beta chains from one sample, sequenced in a study of blood T cell repertoires in COVID-19. Clones were read by immunoSEQ multiplex PCR, and TCRdb kept only the in-frame ones, dropping some. The profile shows about 35,000 clones, approximately 78% of them singletons. The material sequenced was peripheral blood. Receptors were obtained from a man in his 60s in a cohort sampled during active COVID-19. Both conserved end residues are part of each CDR3. D genes are given only for firm matches. Not all rows give a size; the values are once, few, many and, for expanded clones, a class.

V	J	size	D	CDR3	DNA
TRBV5-1	TRBJ2-5	once	NA	CASSSEAYQETQYF	TGCGCCAGCAGCTCGGAGGCGTACCAAGAGACCCAGTACTTC
TRBV14	TRBJ1-6	NA	NA	CASSQEGRGNSPLHF	TGTGCCAGCAGCCAGGAGGGAAGGGGTAATTCACCCCTCCACTTT
TRBV4-2	TRBJ2-7	NA	TRBD2	CASSQMALTSGSSPYEQYF	TGTGCCAGCAGCCAAATGGCCCTGACTAGCGGGAGTTCCCCCTACGAGCAGTACTTC
TRBV7-3	TRBJ2-1	NA	TRBD1	CASSLDRGEYNEQFF	TGTGCCAGCAGCTTAGACAGGGGAGAATACAATGAGCAGTTCTTC
TRBV29-1	TRBJ1-1	NA	NA	CSCTVNTEAFF	TGCAGCTGCACAGTGAACACTGAAGCTTTCTTT
TRBV24-1	TRBJ2-3	NA	TRBD2	CATSDPGLAGSSDTQYF	TGTGCCACCAGTGACCCTGGACTAGCGGGGTCTTCAGATACGCAGTATTTT
TRBV5-8	TRBJ2-3	NA	TRBD1	CASSPGQGTDTQYF	TGTGCCAGCAGCCCCGGACAGGGGACAGATACGCAGTATTTT
TRBV5-1	TRBJ2-7	NA	TRBD2	CASSPGGGLSSYEQYF	TGCGCCAGCAGCCCGGGGGGGGGCCTTAGCTCCTACGAGCAGTACTTC
TRBV5-5	TRBJ2-7	NA	TRBD1	CASSLGDRRVQYF	TGTGCCAGCAGCTTAGGGGACAGGAGGGTGCAGTACTTC
TRBV29-1	TRBJ2-2	NA	TRBD1	CSARQGQTGELFF	TGCAGCGCACGACAGGGTCAAACCGGGGAGCTGTTTTTT
TRBV30	TRBJ1-1	NA	NA	CAWSVDTSTEAFF	TGTGCCTGGAGTGTAGACACGAGCACTGAAGCTTTCTTT
TRBV4-3	TRBJ2-1	NA	NA	CASSQDGQTEQFF	TGCGCCAGCAGCCAAGATGGACAGACGGAGCAGTTCTTC
TRBV24-1	TRBJ1-2	NA	NA	CATSSQGYGYTF	TGTGCCACCAGCAGCCAGGGTTATGGCTACACCTTC
TRBV11-2	TRBJ2-3	NA	TRBD1	CASSPGQGFADTQYF	TGTGCCAGCAGCCCGGGACAGGGGTTTGCAGATACGCAGTATTTT
TRBV30	TRBJ1-2	NA	NA	CAWGSSGPGYTF	TGTGCCTGGGGTTCGAGCGGCCCTGGCTACACCTTC
TRBV15	TRBJ1-5	NA	NA	CATSNPQGHQPQHF	TGTGCCACCAGCAACCCCCAGGGGCATCAGCCCCAGCATTTT
TRBV4-2	TRBJ2-7	once	NA	CASSQEGGRSRYEQYF	TGTGCCAGCAGCCAAGAAGGAGGCCGGAGTAGGTACGAGCAGTACTTC
TRBV6-5	TRBJ1-4	NA	TRBD1	CASSYSGTGREKLFF	TGTGCCAGCAGTTACTCCGGGACAGGGAGAGAAAAACTGTTTTTT
TRBV27	TRBJ2-3	NA	TRBD1	CASSLKGGLTQRDTQYF	TGTGCCAGCAGTTTAAAAGGGGGCCTTACCCAGAGGGATACGCAGTATTTT
TRBV3-1/TRBV3-2	TRBJ2-6	NA	TRBD2	CASSPRTSGRVSGANVLTF	TGTGCCAGCAGCCCGCGGACTAGCGGGAGGGTTTCTGGGGCCAACGTCCTGACTTTC
TRBV6-1	TRBJ1-6	NA	TRBD1	CASSEFGQGNSPLHF	TGTGCCAGCAGTGAATTTGGACAGGGCAATTCACCCCTCCACTTT
TRBV6-6	TRBJ2-7	few	TRBD2	CASSYSSSGVDEQYF	TGTGCCAGCAGTTACTCGTCCAGCGGGGTAGACGAGCAGTACTTC
TRBV23-1	TRBJ2-2	NA	TRBD1	CASRKLNRQGQVLNTGELFF	TGCGCCAGCAGAAAACTTAACCGACAGGGCCAAGTCTTGAACACCGGGGAGCTGTTTTTT
TRBV4-3	TRBJ1-5	NA	TRBD1	CASSQDRGQSNQPQHF	TGCGCCAGCAGCCAAGATCGGGGACAGAGCAATCAGCCCCAGCATTTT
TRBV24-1	TRBJ2-2	NA	TRBD1	CATSEYGTGSTGELFF	TGTGCCACCAGTGAGTACGGGACAGGGTCCACCGGGGAGCTGTTTTTT
TRBV28	TRBJ1-4	NA	NA	CASSSAQGREKLFF	TGTGCCAGCAGTAGCGCGCAGGGTAGGGAAAAACTGTTTTTT
TRBV27	TRBJ1-6	NA	NA	CASSFPNSPLHF	TGTGCCAGCAGTTTTCCAAATTCACCCCTCCACTTT
TRBV15	TRBJ2-3	NA	NA	CATSRVLGAGEGWSDTQYF	TGTGCCACCAGCAGAGTCTTAGGCGCCGGGGAAGGATGGTCAGATACGCAGTATTTT
TRBV6-4	TRBJ2-2	NA	NA	CASSDSNTRGDTGELFF	TGTGCCAGCAGTGACTCGAACACCAGGGGCGACACCGGGGAGCTGTTTTTT
TRBV27	TRBJ2-7	NA	TRBD2	CASSSGTRAYEQYF	TGTGCCAGCAGTTCCGGGACTAGGGCCTACGAGCAGTACTTC
TRBV27	TRBJ2-5	NA	TRBD2	CASSFLAGAVETQYF	TGTGCCAGCAGTTTCCTAGCGGGAGCAGTTGAGACCCAGTACTTC
TRBV19	TRBJ2-2	once	NA	CASSISAGSTGELFF	TGTGCCAGTAGTATATCGGCAGGGTCCACCGGGGAGCTGTTTTTT
TRBV29-1	TRBJ2-7	NA	TRBD2	CSVVAGGPHEQYF	TGCAGCGTAGTAGCGGGAGGGCCCCACGAGCAGTACTTC
TRBV9	TRBJ2-7	NA	TRBD1	CASSPRQGRNEQYF	TGTGCCAGCAGCCCCCGACAGGGAAGAAACGAGCAGTACTTC
TRBV2	TRBJ2-3	NA	TRBD1	CASHRGRDTQYF	TGTGCCAGCCACAGGGGGAGGGATACGCAGTATTTT
TRBV6-5	TRBJ1-6	NA	TRBD1	CASRPRTGLNSPLHF	TGTGCCAGCAGACCTAGGACAGGGCTAAATTCACCCCTCCACTTT
TRBV28	TRBJ1-1	NA	TRBD1	CASSLGMTTGGPSAFF	TGTGCCAGCAGTTTAGGGATGACGACAGGGGGTCCGTCGGCTTTCTTT
TRBV28	TRBJ1-2	NA	TRBD1	CASSRRQGARGYTF	TGTGCCAGCAGCAGAAGACAGGGGGCGAGGGGCTACACCTTC
TRBV7-9	TRBJ2-7	once	TRBD1	CASSLAGLGQSHEQYF	TGTGCCAGCAGCTTAGCGGGCCTGGGACAGTCCCACGAGCAGTACTTC
TRBV4-1	TRBJ2-3	NA	TRBD1	CASSLYNSRDRGQDTQYF	TGCGCCAGCAGCCTCTATAATTCCCGGGACAGGGGGCAAGATACGCAGTATTTT
TRBV3-1/TRBV3-2	TRBJ1-5	NA	NA	CASSRDTSNQPQHF	TGTGCCAGCAGCAGAGACACAAGCAATCAGCCCCAGCATTTT